This T cell receptor beta chain was recorded in a study of blood T cell repertoires in COVID-19 (dated by TCRdb to about 2020). With regard to the full study: Collaborator samples came from the United States, Italy and Spain and covered acute and convalescent phases of COVID-19. Deeply sampled blood TCRbeta repertoires from subjects exposed to, actively infected with, or recovered from COVID-19 were included in the dataset. Samples were obtained from the ongoing ImmuneRACE study (first 160 participants) and from 1,254 subjects provided by 6 global collaborators. Where available, HLA class I and class II types were obtained from metadata supplied by the sample provider rather than from assay-based typing. The prospective study material was composed of cDNA or gDNA derived from T cells, B-cell-depleted T cells, or PBMCs. The repertoires were released in a freely available public database intended as a resource for research on the immune response to SARS-CoV-2. Nearly every sample came with metadata listing a de-identified subject ID, COVID-19 status, age in years and sex. On the study overall, not on this receptor specifically: Clinical and demographic metadata were provided uncurated, with the amount varying by source and participant.

TCRbeta CDR3 regions were amplified from genomic DNA using the immunoSEQ Assay, a bias-controlled multiplex PCR. The authors' pipeline ran thus. Nucleated cell counts per sample were estimated from amplification of reference gene primers within the assay. To quantify the absolute abundance of each unique TCRbeta CDR3 rearrangement, sequence reads were collapsed and filtered. Productive Simpson clonality was computed per sample as the square root of Simpson's diversity index over productive rearrangements. The source is immuneACCESS, and TCRdb retained only in-frame sequences with V and J called. Part of the clones is not carried over; for the studies checked, unresolved V genes explain less than half of this, and the remainder is unexplained. The V and J calls and clone size are taken from that table; D and trimming were inferred from the DNA. For this sample the table gives 150,000 to 170,000 clones, of which less than 95% were detected only once. Of the sample, 0.55% falls within the top ten clones.

The collaborating institutions used their own protocols to collect whole blood in K2EDTA tubes. For TCRbeta analysis, collaborator samples were shipped as frozen whole blood, as isolated PBMCs, or as DNA extracted from either sample type. Trimming costs V 5 bases and J 4 bases, and their ends lie 8 bases apart. Sequences MDHEN (CDR1) and SYDVKM (CDR2) are obtained from the germline V gene. The CDR3 measures 12 amino acids from cysteine to phenylalanine. The sequence is cut down to CDR3 DNA, 36 bases in frame from base 1. With respect to this clone: Its specific antigen is unknown. No clone much larger than this one lies a single base away; base qualities are absent.

The clonotype comes from a man over 45 with acute or convalescent COVID-19. Sequencing input: peripheral blood. The receptor chain draws on TRBV28 and TRBJ1-2, and the D gene may be TRBD1, 5 bases matching. The nucleotide sequence reads TGTGCCAGCAGTCAAGGGGCCTATGGCTACACCTTC. It translates to CASSQGAYGYTF.